The 4 T cell receptor beta chains below all came from one sample that was sequenced in a study of CD8+ T cells in alopecia areata. Isolated RNA was reverse transcribed into cDNA used as the sequencing template. The data were produced by immunoSEQ multiplex PCR, yet TCRdb's version contains in-frame clones alone and is incomplete. The top ten hold 2% to 3% of the sample, which has a few hundred thousand clones, 40% to 45% seen once. Noted treatment: oral pan-JAK inhibitor, 5-10 mg twice daily. This specimen was CD4+ T cells sorted from blood, taken at roughly week 36, from a patient treated with tofacitinib. Receptors were obtained from a human donor with alopecia areata.

V and J are TRBV5-1 and TRBJ2-7; TRBD2 agrees at 12 bases. After removal of 3 bases from V and 7 bases from J, the junction contained 11 bases not matched to a gene. Germline CDR1 is SGHRS and CDR2 is YFSETQ. The CDR3 spans 16 residues. The CDR3 DNA follows: TGCGCCAGCAGCTCCCGGACTAGCGGGACTTTGGGGGAGCAGTACTTC. It codes for CASSSRTSGTLGEQYF. Based on the CDR3 plus reference TRBV5-1 and TRBJ2-7, the full variable domain is KAGVTQTPRYLIKTRGQQVTLSCSPISGHRSVSWYQQTPGQGLQFLFEYFSETQRNKGNFPGRFSGRQFSNSRSEMNVSTLELGDSALYLCASSSRTSGTLGEQYFGPGTRLTVT.

A word on this clone: The same CDR3 is also encoded by other DNA sequences in this sample. CDR3 loop: CASSLRGYEQYF. The CDR3 DNA follows: TGTGCCAGCAGCTTAAGAGGGTACGAGCAGTACTTC. This chain uses TRBV7-2 with TRBJ2-7; the D gene is possibly TRBD2 (5 bases). V dropped 2 bases and J dropped 4 bases, with 6 bases sitting between them. Per the germline V gene, CDR1 is SGHTA and CDR2 is FQGNSA. The CDR3 loop spans 12 amino acids. The full variable domain, rest sourced from reference TRBV7-2 and TRBJ2-7, is GAGVSQSPSNKVTEKGKDVELRCDPISGHTALYWYRQSLGQGLEFLIYFQGNSAPDKSGLPSDRFSAERTGGSVSTLTIQRTQQEDSAVYLCASSLRGYEQYFGPGTRLTVT.

This chain connects TRBV5-1 to TRBJ2-1, with D possibly being TRBD1 (7 bases). Looked up from germline, CDR1 is SGHRS and CDR2 is YFSETQ. The CDR3 has 15 residues. V dropped 2 bases and J dropped 6 bases, with 15 bases sitting between them. The CDR3 reads CASSFGGGPSNEQFF. CDR3 nucleotide sequence: TGCGCCAGCAGCTTTGGAGGGGGCCCTAGCAATGAGCAGTTCTTC.

The rearrangement uses TRBV29-1 and TRBJ2-1, with 7 bases fitting TRBD2. This CDR3 comprises 15 residues. V lost 3 bases, J lost 5 bases, and 10 bases stayed unmatched. The germline CDR1 and CDR2 sequences are SQVTM and ANQGSEA. This chain's CDR3 is CSVDRVWEGHNEQFF. The CDR3 nucleotides are TGCAGCGTTGACCGGGTGTGGGAGGGACACAATGAGCAGTTCTTC.